These 28 T cell receptor beta chains were sequenced from one sample in a study of blood T cell repertoires in COVID-19. The method was immunoSEQ multiplex PCR; TCRdb's version includes in-frame clones alone and lacks a portion of them. The sample comprises 150,000 or so clones, around 91% of which are singletons, and over 10% rests with the top ten. Material for sequencing was peripheral blood. The receptors shown here come from a man between 18 and 35 years old with COVID-19, enrolled during active disease.

In DNA form, the CDR3 reads TGTGCCAGCAGTCAGGACAGGGGCAATCAGCCCCAGCATTTT. Its translation is CASSQDRGNQPQHF. The rearrangement uses TRBV6-5 and TRBJ1-5, with TRBD1 matching 8 bases. Germline CDR1 is MNHEY and CDR2 is SVGAGI. The CDR3 sequence is 14 residues long. With 5 bases clipped from V and 2 bases from J, the junction kept 2 bases outside the gene matches.

The chain is built from TRBV7-2 and TRBJ1-5, with a weak D call TRBD1 (5 bases). The V gene lost 5 bases and the J gene lost 3 bases, with 14 bases spanning the gap. Germline assignment: CDR1 SGHTA and CDR2 FQGNSA. The CDR3 extends over 15 amino acids. CDR3 sequence: CASSLLGRDNQPQHF. CDR3 in DNA: TGTGCCAGCAGCCTATTGGGCAGGGACAATCAGCCCCAGCATTTT.

DNA for the CDR3: TGTGCCAGCAGCGTAGAGAGGGGGCGTGGGTATGGCTACACCTTC. Protein product: CASSVERGRGYGYTF. The chain uses TRBV9 and TRBJ1-2, with 7 bases identical to TRBD1. CDR1 is SGDLS, CDR2 YYNGEE, per germline. The CDR3 spans 15 residues. V trimming: 0 bases; J trimming: 5 bases; junction bases outside the gene matches: 7.

This clone was counted only a few times. V is TRBV5-4 and J is TRBJ1-3; perhaps TRBD1 as D (6 bases). V lost 1 base and J 2 bases, leaving 10 bases between the germline ends. Germline CDR1 and CDR2: SGHNT and YYREEE (reference sequence). The CDR3 covers 15 residues. The CDR3 is CASSLLGGTGNTIYF. The CDR3 nucleotides read TGTGCCAGCAGCTTGCTAGGGGGTACTGGAAACACCATATATTTT.

Here the CDR3 DNA reads TGTGCCTGGAGTGTATTGGCGGAGGAGTTGTACTTC. It is translated as CAWSVLAEELYF. This rearrangement joins TRBV30 to TRBJ2-7, with a possible D match to TRBD2 (5 bases). CDR1 is GTSNPN and CDR2 is SVGIG in the germline V gene (reference sequence). This CDR3 is 12 amino acids long. Trimming took 0 bases from V and 12 from J, leaving 15 bases between them.

The chain employs TRBV28 and TRBJ2-5; TRBD1 agrees at 7 bases. V dropped 5 bases and J dropped 2; count of bases not matched to a gene: 11. The germline V gene has CDR1 MDHEN and CDR2 SYDVKM. CDR3 length equals 16 residues. The CDR3 here is CASSPWDREVQETQYF. For the CDR3, the DNA is TGTGCCAGCAGTCCCTGGGACAGAGAAGTACAAGAGACCCAGTACTTC.

J is TRBJ1-2 and V is TRBV14, with TRBD1 matching 9 bases. V shed 1 base and J 4 bases; nucleotides not matched to a gene: 4. The CDR3 loop spans 15 amino acids. Germline V CDR1 and CDR2: SGHDN, FVKESK. This chain's CDR3 is CASSQVQGAVYGYTF. The CDR3, as DNA: TGTGCCAGCAGCCAAGTACAGGGGGCCGTCTATGGCTACACCTTC.

The V gene is TRBV10-2, the J gene TRBJ1-1; D gene ambiguous. V was pared by 0 bases and J by 4 bases, with 12 bases between. Germline CDR1 reads WSHSY; CDR2 reads SAAADI. The CDR3 extends over 15 amino acids. CDR3 coding DNA: TGCGCCAGCAGTGAGTCAGTAGCGCTTACCACTGAAGCTTTCTTT. Protein product: CASSESVALTTEAFF.

The rearrangement links TRBV29-1 to TRBJ2-5; TRBD2 might be the D (6 bases). V was pared by 4 bases and J by 2 bases, with 11 bases between. Germline-derived CDR1 and CDR2 are SQVTM and ANQGSEA. This CDR3 region has 13 residues. This CDR3 reads CSVAGTLQETQYF. CDR3 DNA: TGCAGCGTTGCGGGGACTCTGCAAGAGACCCAGTACTTC.

The genes are TRBV28 and TRBJ2-4; D may be TRBD1 (5 bases). CDR3 length: 15 residues. Trimming took 4 bases from V and 0 from J, leaving 10 bases between them. CDR1 is MDHEN, CDR2 SYDVKM, per germline. CDR3 nucleotides: TGTGCCAGCAGTTCCGGACACATAGCCAAAAACATTCAGTACTTC. Its translation is CASSSGHIAKNIQYF.

Comment on this clone: At one boundary the junction diverges from the germline segment, which might be a read error. The V and J genes are TRBV10-3 and TRBJ1-4; 7 bases agree with TRBD1. Germline CDR1 reads ENHRY; CDR2 reads SYGVKD. The CDR3 runs 15 residues. The CDR3 sequence is CAISGKWDSDEKLLF. CDR3 nucleotides: TGTGCCATCAGTGGAAAATGGGACAGTGATGAAAAACTGCTTTTT.

The chain carries TRBV29-1 and TRBJ1-1; tentatively, D is TRBD1 (6 bases). This CDR3 region has 12 residues. V lost 6 bases and J lost 4, with 12 bases in between. Germline CDR1 and CDR2: SQVTM and ANQGSEA. The CDR3: CSVGAGATEAFF. In DNA form, the CDR3 reads TGCAGCGTGGGGGCGGGGGCCACTGAAGCTTTCTTT. Full variable domain (rest looked up from reference TRBV29-1 and TRBJ1-1): SAVISQKPSRDICQRGTSLTIQCQVDSQVTMMFWYRQQPGQSLTLIATANQGSEATYESGFVIDKFPISRPNLTFSTLTVSNMSPEDSSIYLCSVGAGATEAFFGQGTRLTVV.

The rearrangement joins TRBV6-5 to TRBJ2-7; D may be TRBD1 (6 bases). CDR1 MNHEY and CDR2 SVGAGI come from the germline V gene. V was pared by 6 bases and J by 2 bases, with 14 bases between. CDR3 length: 14 residues. This CDR3 is CASRPTRTAYEQYF. The CDR3 coding sequence is TGTGCCAGCAGACCCACTCGGACAGCCTACGAGCAGTACTTC.

The CDR3 here is CATSDYNGRDGNEQFF. The CDR3 DNA reads TGTGCCACCAGTGATTATAACGGGAGAGATGGCAATGAGCAGTTCTTC. V gene TRBV24-1 combines with J gene TRBJ2-1, with D possibly TRBD2 on 6 matching bases. The CDR3 runs to 16 residues. The V gene's germline CDR1 is KGHDR and CDR2 SFDVKD. V lost 2 bases to trimming and J lost 6 bases, with 16 bases between them.

J is TRBJ2-5 and V is TRBV9; the D is unclear. The CDR3 totals 15 residues. V lost 3 bases to trimming and J lost 5 bases, with 17 bases between them. CDR1 and CDR2 (germline): SGDLS, YYNGEE. CDR3 residues: CASSAHNYPSETQYF. The CDR3 DNA follows: TGTGCCAGCAGCGCCCATAACTATCCTTCGGAGACCCAGTACTTC.

The gene calls are TRBV30 and TRBJ1-2; D not certain. The CDR3 sequence is 13 residues long. V lost 3 bases, J lost 6 bases, and 14 bases lay in between. The V gene's germline CDR1 is GTSNPN and CDR2 SVGIG (reference sequence). The CDR3 region has the DNA TGTGCCTGGAGCCCCAACCGAGGAGATGGCTACACCTTC. Its translation is CAWSPNRGDGYTF.

CDR3 amino acids: CASSVATAGGPNTGELFF. CDR3 bases: TGTGCCAGCAGCGTAGCTACAGCGGGGGGCCCGAACACCGGGGAGCTGTTTTTT. The genes are TRBV9 and TRBJ2-2; 9 bases map to TRBD2. The CDR3 is made up of 18 amino acids. The germline V gene encodes CDR1 SGDLS and CDR2 YYNGEE. V lost 0 bases, J lost 0 bases, and 6 bases stayed unmatched.

This clone was recorded only once. The rearrangement uses TRBV25-1 and TRBJ1-4, with no clear D. Trimming took off 8 bases at V and 0 bases at J, with 4 bases between the two ends. The CDR3 totals 12 residues. In germline, CDR1 is MGHDK, CDR2 SYGVNS. DNA of the CDR3: TGTGCCAGCGCTACAACTAATGAAAAACTGTTTTTT. Protein product: CASATTNEKLFF.

V gene TRBV9 combines with J gene TRBJ2-7, with D perhaps TRBD2 (5 bases). V was clipped by 3 bases and J by 3 bases, with 13 bases between them. The CDR3 contains 14 residues. In germline, CDR1 is SGDLS, CDR2 YYNGEE. The CDR3 loop reads CASSAGIFSYEQYF. DNA of the CDR3: TGTGCCAGCAGCGCCGGGATCTTTAGCTACGAGCAGTACTTC. The full variable domain, its missing parts supplied by reference TRBV9 and TRBJ2-7, is DSGVTQTPKHLITATGQRVTLRCSPRSGDLSVYWYQQSLDQGLQFLIQYYNGEERAKGNILERFSAQQFPDLHSELNLSSLELGDSALYFCASSAGIFSYEQYFGPGTRLTVT.

The chain carries TRBV24-1 and TRBJ2-3; 9 bases match TRBD2. Per germline, CDR1 KGHDR and CDR2 SFDVKD. The CDR3 totals 16 residues. V lost 5 bases to trimming and J lost 4 bases; unmatched junction nucleotides: 9. The CDR3: CATSGPGTSGPDTQYF. CDR3 nucleotides: TGTGCCACCAGTGGCCCAGGCACTAGCGGGCCAGATACGCAGTATTTT.

The V gene is TRBV11-3, the J gene TRBJ2-4, with D maybe TRBD2 (5 bases). Germline CDR1 reads SGHNT; CDR2 reads YENEEA. This CDR3 has 13 amino acids. V lost 2 bases to trimming and J lost 8 bases, with 10 bases between them. The DNA of the CDR3 is TGTGCCAGCAGCTTACAAGAGGGAGACATTCAGTACTTC. Translating gives CASSLQEGDIQYF.

This clone has just a few counts. The V gene is TRBV29-1, the J gene TRBJ2-7; 10 bases align to TRBD1. Germline trimming cut 4 bases from V and 6 bases from J; bases unmatched to any gene: 6. The CDR3 extends over 13 amino acids. The germline V gene has CDR1 SQVTM and CDR2 ANQGSEA. The CDR3 region is CSVGSTGGGEQYF. Here the CDR3 DNA reads TGCAGCGTTGGCTCGACAGGGGGCGGCGAGCAGTACTTC.

J is TRBJ1-5 and V is TRBV3-1 (or the pseudogene TRBV3-2); D is uncertain. The V end was cut by 0 bases, the J end by 0 bases, with 6 bases between. The CDR3 extends over 15 amino acids. CDR1 and CDR2 from the germline V gene are LGHDT and YNNKEL (reference sequence). CDR3 loop: CASSQDGNSNQPQHF. For the CDR3, the DNA is TGTGCCAGCAGCCAAGACGGGAATAGCAATCAGCCCCAGCATTTT.

A single count supports this clone. The chain recombines TRBV5-4 with TRBJ2-5; 8 nucleotides line up with TRBD1. Germline lookup yields CDR1 SGHNT and CDR2 YYREEE (reference sequence). The J segment lost 5 bases and the V segment lost 4 bases, leaving 7 bases of the junction unmatched. The CDR3 is 14 amino acids. The chain's CDR3 is CASSNPDRAETQYF. The CDR3 DNA follows: TGTGCCAGCAGCAACCCGGACAGGGCCGAGACCCAGTACTTC.

This sequence joins TRBV28 and TRBJ2-7; 10 bases fit TRBD2. This CDR3 spans 16 amino acids. V lost 3 bases to trimming and J lost 1 base; unmatched junction nucleotides: 6. The V gene's germline CDR1 is MDHEN and CDR2 SYDVKM. CDR3 nucleotides: TGTGCCAGCAGTTTGCTACTAGCGGGAACATCCTACGAGCAGTACTTC. It specifies CASSLLLAGTSYEQYF.

This clone has a handful of counts. The chain combines TRBV4-2 with TRBJ2-2; 9 nucleotides agree with TRBD2. The CDR3 is 15 residues long. CDR1 LGHNA and CDR2 YNFKEQ come from the germline V gene. J gave up 4 bases and V 3 bases, and 3 bases lay outside the gene matches. In nucleotides, the CDR3 is TGTGCCAGCAGCCATGAAGCGGGAGGCACCGGGGAGCTGTTTTTT. Encoded protein: CASSHEAGGTGELFF.

The chain combines TRBV12-3 or TRBV12-4 with TRBJ2-7, with D hard to call. With 4 bases removed from V and 3 bases from J, the gap between germline ends came to 10 bases. This CDR3 is built from 13 residues. In DNA, the CDR3 is TGTGCCAGCAGTTATCACAGACGCTACGAGCAGTACTTC. Translation: CASSYHRRYEQYF.

Concerning this clone itself: The junction departs from the called germline gene at one end, perhaps through a read error. V and J are TRBV2 and TRBJ2-7; D gene ambiguous. The CDR3 loop spans 12 amino acids. Germline-derived CDR1 and CDR2 are SNHLY and FYNNEI. CDR3 amino acids: CASCEEPYEQYF. For the CDR3, the DNA is TGTGCCAGCTGTGAGGAGCCCTACGAGCAGTACTTC.